The 18 T cell receptor beta chains below were found in one sample sequenced in a study of early T cells in non-severe SARS-CoV-2 infection. TCRdb reprocessed the 5' RACE reads via MiXCR and lists one record per CDR3 protein. The repertoire holds 70,000 to 95,000 distinct CDR3 sequences, with roughly 15% as singletons. Sequenced material: whole blood. Receptors were obtained from an adult who was a healthcare worker with PCR-confirmed SARS-CoV-2 infection or an uninfected control (not recorded which).

This clonotype was counted between two and nine times. The chain links TRBV10-3 to TRBJ2-5; maybe TRBD1 (5 bases). The length of the CDR3 is 12 residues. Trimming took off 5 bases at V and 5 bases at J, with 9 bases between the two ends. Germline CDR1 is ENHRY and CDR2 is SYGVKD. CDR3 sequence (DNA): TGTGCCATCAGTATGGGGCGCGAGACCCAGTACTTC. This gives the protein CAISMGRETQYF.

A few counts support this clonotype. The rearrangement joins TRBV5-1 to TRBJ2-3; D may be TRBD1 or TRBD2 (5 bases each). V lost 7 bases and J 2 bases, leaving 11 bases between the germline ends. Germline loops: CDR1 SGHRS, CDR2 YFSETQ. The CDR3 spans 13 residues. In DNA, the CDR3 is TGCGCCAGCCGAGAGGGGCCCACAGATACGCAGTATTTT. Amino acids: CASREGPTDTQYF.

The chain combines TRBV15 with TRBJ2-7; 7 positions agree with TRBD2. Trimming cost V 5 bases and J 1 base; bases outside gene matches: 14. CDR3 length: 17 amino acids. The germline V gene encodes CDR1 LNHNV and CDR2 YYDKDF (reference sequence). The CDR3 reads CATSPTAGSGDSYEQYV. The CDR3 DNA reads as TGTGCCACCAGCCCAACAGCGGGGTCGGGGGATTCCTACGAGCAGTACGTC.

The V call is TRBV12-3 or TRBV12-4, the J call TRBJ2-1; D perhaps matches TRBD1 (5 bases). The CDR3 runs to 13 residues. Trimming took 6 bases from V and 5 from J, leaving 11 bases between them. The CDR3 loop is CASRATGNNEQFF. The DNA for the CDR3 is TGTGCCAGCAGGGCCACAGGTAACAATGAGCAGTTCTTC.

The chain joins TRBV20-1 to TRBJ2-3; 12 bases line up with TRBD2. CDR1 DFQATT and CDR2 SNEGSKA come from the germline V gene (reference sequence). V was pared by 4 bases and J by 4 bases, with 6 bases of the junction left unmatched. CDR3 length: 15 amino acids. The chain's CDR3 is CSATAPSGRADTQYF. DNA of the CDR3: TGCAGTGCTACGGCCCCTAGCGGGAGGGCAGATACGCAGTATTTT.

CDR3 DNA: TGTGCCAGCTCACGCCTCGAGATGGACTATGGCTACACCTTC. Its translation: CASSRLEMDYGYTF. V gene TRBV18 combines with J gene TRBJ1-2; no clear D gene. The V end was cut by 4 bases, the J end by 3 bases, with 12 bases between. Germline CDR1 KGHSH, CDR2 LQKENI. The CDR3 length is 14 residues.

The rearrangement uses TRBV11-2 and TRBJ2-1; TRBD2 matches at 13 bases. Losses at the gene ends were 7 bases for V and 6 bases for J; bases not matched to a gene: 3. Germline V gene sequence: CDR1 SGHAT, CDR2 FQNNGV. The CDR3 covers 14 residues. In DNA form, the CDR3 reads TGTGCCAGCAAACTAGCGGGGGGGCCCAATGAGCAGTTCTTC. Encoded protein: CASKLAGGPNEQFF.

The chain carries TRBV7-2 and TRBJ2-1; D remains ambiguous. The CDR3 loop spans 13 amino acids. Looked up from germline, CDR1 is SGHTA and CDR2 is FQGNSA. The V end lost 2 bases, the J end lost 9 bases, and 11 bases lay between the germline ends. In DNA form, the CDR3 reads TGTGCCAGCAGCTTACGAAGGGTTCCTGAGCAGTTCTTC. Its protein is CASSLRRVPEQFF.

This clonotype was seen only a few times. The V and J genes are TRBV12-3 or TRBV12-4 and TRBJ1-5; the match to TRBD1 covers 8 bases. This CDR3 has 13 residues. V dropped 6 bases and J dropped 2; count of bases not matched to a gene: 0. CDR3: CASRGQGNQPQHF. Written as DNA, the CDR3 is TGTGCCAGCAGGGGACAGGGCAATCAGCCCCAGCATTTT.

V gene TRBV28 combines with J gene TRBJ2-7; possible D gene TRBD1, 6 bases. Germline V gene sequence: CDR1 MDHEN, CDR2 SYDVKM. The CDR3 covers 13 residues. The V end was cut by 5 bases, the J end by 5 bases, with 13 bases between. CDR3 amino acids: CASSTPRGHEQYV. The CDR3, as DNA: TGTGCCAGCAGTACGCCCAGGGGCCACGAGCAGTACGTC.

The chain is built from TRBV7-9 and TRBJ1-1, with D hard to call. Per the germline V gene, CDR1 is SEHNR and CDR2 is FQNEAQ (reference sequence). The CDR3 has 13 residues. V was trimmed by 0 bases and J by 6 bases, leaving 8 bases between them. Here the CDR3 DNA reads TGTGCCAGCAGCTTAGCGGGTCCAGCTGAAGCTTTCTTT. The encoded protein is CASSLAGPAEAFF.

This sequence joins TRBV29-1 and TRBJ1-1; D gene unclear. CDR1 is SQVTM and CDR2 is ANQGSEA in the germline V gene. The ends were cut back, 5 bases at V and 3 bases at J, with 13 bases in the middle. This CDR3 region has 13 residues. CDR3 sequence: CSVTEHGDTEAFF. In DNA form, the CDR3 reads TGCAGCGTTACGGAGCATGGGGACACTGAAGCTTTCTTT.

This clonotype was observed at least ten times. The J gene is TRBJ1-1, the V gene TRBV12-3 or TRBV12-4, with D hard to call. This CDR3 contains 14 residues. V shed 2 bases and J shed 4 bases, with 11 bases lying between them. CDR3 in DNA: TGTGCCAGCAGTTTAATGTCCAGAGGCACTGAAGCTTTCTTT. Protein: CASSLMSRGTEAFF.

This clonotype was seen a single time. This chain joins TRBV18 and TRBJ2-7; TRBD1 agrees at 7 bases. The CDR3 consists of 13 residues. V lost 5 bases, J lost 6 bases, and 7 bases stayed unmatched. Looked up from germline, CDR1 is KGHSH and CDR2 is LQKENI. The CDR3 nucleotides read TGTGCCAGCTCATATTTGACAGGGCGCGAGCAGTACGTC. This gives the protein CASSYLTGREQYV.

This clonotype has just a few counts. This rearrangement joins TRBV18 to TRBJ2-2; D is uncertain. This CDR3 has 16 residues. Germline CDR1 KGHSH, CDR2 LQKENI. V lost 1 base, J lost 4 bases, and 13 bases lay in between. The CDR3 sequence: CASSPRVGVSTGELFF. As DNA, the CDR3 is TGTGCCAGCTCACCACGGGTCGGAGTGAGCACCGGGGAGCTGTTTTTT.

This clonotype has more than one count but fewer than ten. V gene TRBV12-3 or TRBV12-4 combines with J gene TRBJ2-2; no reliable D call. Trimming shortened V by 6 bases and J by 3 bases, and 8 bases separated the two germline ends. This CDR3 has 13 residues. For the CDR3, the DNA is TGTGCCAGCAGAAATAGGGACACCGGGGAGCTGTTTTTT. Translation: CASRNRDTGELFF.

This clonotype came up a few times. J is TRBJ2-5 and V is TRBV7-6, with TRBD2 identical over 14 bases. The CDR3 runs to 15 residues. The V gene end was trimmed by 4 bases and the J gene end by 4 bases; junction bases not matched to a gene: 2. Germline CDR1 reads SGHVS; CDR2 reads FNYEAQ. CDR3 in DNA: TGTGCCAGCAGCTCCGGGACTAGCGGGGGAGAGACCCAGTACTTC. Translation: CASSSGTSGGETQYF.

The chain joins TRBV5-1 to TRBJ2-3; D unclear. Trimming cost V 4 bases and J 1 base, with 7 bases left between them. This CDR3 region has 13 residues. CDR1 and CDR2 (germline): SGHRS, YFSETQ. The CDR3 sequence is CASSADGTDTQYF. CDR3 bases: TGCGCCAGCAGCGCGGACGGCACAGATACGCAGTATTTT.